This passage covers 9 T cell receptor beta chains from one sample sequenced in a study of T cell clones after liver transplantation (dated by TCRdb to about 2019). Library prep was done by the immunoSEQ multiplex PCR assay. TCRdb holds this immuneACCESS table with in-frame rearrangements only. Some clones are missing; in checked studies, unresolved V genes explain under half, and the rest has no known cause. The sample table shows 50,000 to 60,000 clones, and 60% to 80% are seen once. The top ten clonotypes cover nearly 10% of the sample. The sequences come from CD4+ T cells from blood, collected at the 22-month timepoint. These receptors came from a human patient who received a liver transplant. After a transplant, some T cells may be of graft donor origin.

The V and J genes are TRBV6-5 and TRBJ2-7; D remains ambiguous. The V end was cut by 2 bases, the J end by 2 bases, with 10 bases between. The CDR3 runs 14 residues. Germline values: CDR1 MNHEY, CDR2 SVGAGI. The chain's CDR3 is CASSYTGSTYEQYF. CDR3 in DNA: TGTGCCAGCAGTTACACCGGGTCCACCTACGAGCAGTACTTC.

This sequence joins TRBV29-1 and TRBJ2-5, with D possibly being TRBD1 (5 bases). CDR3 length: 13 residues. Germline CDR1 SQVTM, CDR2 ANQGSEA. V was shortened by 2 bases and J by 4 bases, with 11 bases between the two germline ends. Written as DNA, the CDR3 is TGCAGCGTTGAAATTGGGGCTCCAGAGACCCAGTACTTC. Translating gives CSVEIGAPETQYF.

This clone was detected once. Written as DNA, the CDR3 is TGTGCCAGCAGCTTGGGGACGTGGGGGCGCTACGAGCAGTACTTC. This codes for CASSLGTWGRYEQYF. V gene TRBV5-6 combines with J gene TRBJ2-7; perhaps TRBD1 as D (6 bases). The length of the CDR3 is 15 residues. Germline lookup yields CDR1 SGHDT and CDR2 YYEEEE. V gave up 0 bases and J gave up 3 bases, with 13 bases separating them. Combining the CDR3 with reference TRBV5-6 and TRBJ2-7 gives the whole variable domain DAGVTQSPTHLIKTRGQQVTLRCSPKSGHDTVSWYQQALGQGPQFIFQYYEEEERQRGNFPDRFSGHQFPNYSSELNVNALLLGDSALYLCASSLGTWGRYEQYFGPGTRLTVT.

The chain is built from TRBV6-5 and TRBJ1-5; TRBD1 agrees at 8 bases. The CDR3 contains 15 residues. With V trimmed by 6 bases and J by 4 bases, 8 bases remained unmatched. Germline-derived CDR1 and CDR2 are MNHEY and SVGAGI. Here the CDR3 reads CASSYRGAENQPQHF. CDR3 DNA sequence: TGTGCCAGCAGCTACAGGGGGGCTGAGAATCAGCCCCAGCATTTT.

V gene TRBV5-6 combines with J gene TRBJ1-2; 10 positions agree with TRBD1. Germline V gene sequence: CDR1 SGHDT, CDR2 YYEEEE. The CDR3 sequence is 14 residues long. The ends lost 6 bases at V and 4 bases at J; junction bases unmatched: 6. DNA for the CDR3: TGTGCCAGCATCTCCGGGACAGGGGTCTATGGCTACACCTTC. Its protein is CASISGTGVYGYTF. Variable domain in full (rest from reference TRBV5-6 and TRBJ1-2): DAGVTQSPTHLIKTRGQQVTLRCSPKSGHDTVSWYQQALGQGPQFIFQYYEEEERQRGNFPDRFSGHQFPNYSSELNVNALLLGDSALYLCASISGTGVYGYTFGSGTRLTVV.

The V and J genes are TRBV2 and TRBJ2-3, with D hard to call. Germline V gene lookup returns CDR1 SNHLY and CDR2 FYNNEI. The V gene lost 6 bases and the J gene lost 6 bases, with 22 bases spanning the gap. This CDR3 contains 16 residues. The DNA for the CDR3 is TGTGCCAGCAGGCCCCCTCCCCCCTACGCTCTCGATACGCAGTATTTT. This codes for CASRPPPPYALDTQYF.

The chain recombines TRBV25-1 with TRBJ1-1; 8 bases agree with TRBD1. Germline loops: CDR1 MGHDK, CDR2 SYGVNS. The CDR3 extends over 15 amino acids. The V segment lost 1 base and the J segment 3 bases; nucleotides outside the gene matches: 4. The CDR3 reads CASSELGQGDTEAFF. CDR3 nucleotides: TGTGCCAGCAGTGAATTAGGACAGGGTGACACTGAAGCTTTCTTT.

This clone was detected a few times. The gene calls are TRBV7-8 and TRBJ1-3; no clear D. The CDR3 contains 15 residues. V was shortened by 0 bases and J by 0 bases, with 6 bases between the two germline ends. Germline lookup yields CDR1 SGHVS and CDR2 FQNEAQ. For the CDR3, the DNA is TGTGCCAGCAGCTTAGCGACTTACTCTGGAAACACCATATATTTT. This gives the protein CASSLATYSGNTIYF.

The chain joins TRBV29-1 to TRBJ2-7; TRBD1 agrees at 7 bases. With V trimmed by 6 bases and J by 4 bases, 9 bases remained unmatched. Germline lookup yields CDR1 SQVTM and CDR2 ANQGSEA. The CDR3 length is 13 residues. The CDR3 protein is CSVNRGEGYEQYF. In DNA, the CDR3 is TGCAGCGTGAACAGGGGAGAGGGGTACGAGCAGTACTTC.